This TCR beta chain was recorded in a study of siplizumab effects on memory and regulatory T cells. Broader study findings: Proliferating siplizumab-cultured Tregs lacked confirmed suppressive function. No assignable naive or memory phenotype existed for roughly 80-97% of proliferating CD4+ or CD8+ clones.

Regarding this clone: Its target is unknown.

The V gene's germline CDR1 is KGHSH and CDR2 LQKENI. Trimming shortened V by 2 bases and J by 2 bases, and 19 bases separated the two germline ends. The CDR3 sequence is 17 residues long. Per sample, 90,000 to 100,000 TCR templates were assayed. Sequencing was performed with immunoSEQ multiplex PCR; in TCRdb, only in-frame clones are kept and a portion is missing. The repertoire has just over 50,000 clones, 95% to 98% of them found once; the top ten carry over 0.6%. Sequencing input: naive CD4+ T cells sorted from blood. This receptor was taken from a human donor in good health. This rearrangement joins TRBV18 to TRBJ2-7; a possible D gene is TRBD2 (5 bases). The CDR3 here is CASSPMRAELSPYEQYF. The CDR3 DNA reads as TGTGCCAGCTCACCAATGAGGGCCGAACTCTCTCCCTACGAGCAGTACTTC. The full variable domain, rest sourced from reference TRBV18 and TRBJ2-7, is NAGVMQNPRHLVRRRGQEARLRCSPMKGHSHVYWYRQLPEEGLKFMVYLQKENIIDESGMPKERFSAEFPKEGPSILRIQQVVRGDSAAYFCASSPMRAELSPYEQYFGPGTRLTVT.